The sequence of this TCR beta chain was determined in a study of shared clonotypes between healthy human individuals. The study, taken as a whole, reports: Larger estimated richness was generally seen in naive subsets than in memory subsets.

The repertoire was sequenced with immunoSEQ multiplex PCR; TCRdb's copy has only in-frame clones and lacks some. There are around 2.5 million clones in the sample; approximately 93% occur only once, and 0.36% lies in the top ten. A note on this clone: Its target is unknown.

CDR3 length equals 13 residues. CDR1 is ENHRY and CDR2 is SYGVKD in the germline V gene. V dropped 8 bases and J dropped 6; count of bases not matched to a gene: 8. The sequencing input was naive CD4+ T cells from PBMCs. Subset of the sample: CD45RA+ positively selected. The clonotype was recovered from a man aged 18 to 29 in good health. Some clones in this sample may be carry-over from other donors' samples. The chain links TRBV10-3 to TRBJ2-7; 9 bases fit TRBD1. CDR3 loop: CAIGKQGAIEQYF. The CDR3 coding sequence is TGTGCCATCGGAAAACAGGGGGCGATCGAGCAGTACTTC.